The 9 T cell receptor beta chains presented below share a single source sample, sequenced in a study of cytomegalovirus exposure and HLA in healthy donors. In the PCR, 60 Vbeta and 13 Jbeta primers were used. Measured with immunoSEQ multiplex PCR; TCRdb has only the in-frame clones, and not every one. The sample carries approximately 240,000 clones, about four fifths recorded once. Sequencing was performed on PBMCs. These receptors all come from a woman in her 40s in good health and CMV-seropositive.

This clone was recorded once. J is TRBJ2-3 and V is TRBV30; perhaps TRBD1 as D (6 bases). Per germline, CDR1 GTSNPN and CDR2 SVGIG (reference sequence). The CDR3 consists of 14 residues. Trimming left V 1 base short and J 0 bases short, with 8 bases between. For the CDR3, the DNA is TGTGCCTGGAGTGCAGGGGCTAGCACAGATACGCAGTATTTT. This codes for CAWSAGASTDTQYF.

The chain couples TRBV7-6 to TRBJ1-2; D is perhaps TRBD1 (5 bases). V was clipped by 5 bases and J by 4 bases, with 8 bases between them. The CDR3 length is 12 residues. Germline assignment: CDR1 SGHVS and CDR2 FNYEAQ. DNA for the CDR3: TGTGCCAGCAGCGCGGGACTCTATGGCTACACCTTC. Residues: CASSAGLYGYTF.

The chain joins TRBV5-4 to TRBJ2-1; 8 nucleotides align to TRBD2. The length of the CDR3 is 15 residues. Germline CDR1 reads SGHNT; CDR2 reads YYREEE (reference sequence). Unmatched junction bases numbered 8, after V lost 1 base and J lost 8 bases. The DNA for the CDR3 is TGTGCCAGCAGCTTGTTAGCGGGAAGGTGGGATGAGCAGTTCTTC. It specifies CASSLLAGRWDEQFF.

This chain uses TRBV5-4 with TRBJ2-3; maybe TRBD2 (6 bases). There are 13 residues in the CDR3. CDR1 is SGHNT, CDR2 YYREEE, per germline (reference sequence). V dropped 9 bases and J dropped 0 bases, with 11 bases sitting between them. CDR3 amino acids: CATSEGSTDTQYF. In nucleotides, the CDR3 is TGTGCCACCTCGGAGGGAAGCACAGATACGCAGTATTTT. The full variable domain, with the rest looked up from reference TRBV5-4 and TRBJ2-3, is ETGVTQSPTHLIKTRGQQVTLRCSSQSGHNTVSWYQQALGQGPQFIFQYYREEENGRGNFPPRFSGLQFPNYSSELNVNALELDDSALYLCATSEGSTDTQYFGPGTRLTVL.

The CDR3 nucleotides are TGCGCCAGCAGCCAAGACGCATGGAGGGACTACGAGCAGTACTTC. The encoded protein is CASSQDAWRDYEQYF. The rearrangement uses TRBV4-3 and TRBJ2-7; perhaps TRBD2 as D (6 bases). There are 15 residues in the CDR3. Germline V gives CDR1 LGHNA, CDR2 YSLEER. Trimming took off 0 bases at V and 3 bases at J, with 12 bases between the two ends.

The chain has TRBV5-6 and TRBJ2-5, with unresolved D. Germline V lookup: CDR1 SGHDT, CDR2 YYEEEE. V lost 0 bases to trimming and J lost 5 bases, with 11 bases between them. The CDR3 length is 14 residues. The CDR3 loop reads CASSLVAARETQYF. CDR3 nucleotide sequence: TGTGCCAGCAGCTTGGTGGCTGCGCGGGAGACCCAGTACTTC. Full variable domain (rest looked up from reference TRBV5-6 and TRBJ2-5): DAGVTQSPTHLIKTRGQQVTLRCSPKSGHDTVSWYQQALGQGPQFIFQYYEEEERQRGNFPDRFSGHQFPNYSSELNVNALLLGDSALYLCASSLVAARETQYFGPGTRLLVL.

The gene calls are TRBV7-2 and TRBJ2-1; 8 bases are a match to TRBD2. The V gene end was trimmed by 7 bases and the J gene end by 5 bases; junction bases not matched to a gene: 7. CDR3 size: 14 residues. CDR1 SGHTA and CDR2 FQGNSA come from the germline V gene. CDR3 sequence (DNA): TGTGCCAGCAAGGGCGGGAGGACCCACAATGAGCAGTTCTTC. As protein: CASKGGRTHNEQFF. Full variable domain (outside the CDR3, taken from reference TRBV7-2 and TRBJ2-1): GAGVSQSPSNKVTEKGKDVELRCDPISGHTALYWYRQSLGQGLEFLIYFQGNSAPDKSGLPSDRFSAERTGGSVSTLTIQRTQQEDSAVYLCASKGGRTHNEQFFGPGTRLTVL.

CDR3: CASKGVPSYNEQFF. CDR3 in DNA: TGTGCCAGTAAGGGGGTTCCCTCCTACAATGAGCAGTTCTTC. This rearrangement joins TRBV27 to TRBJ2-1; D might be TRBD1 (6 bases). Trimming shortened V by 9 bases and J by 0 bases, and 12 bases separated the two germline ends. Germline V gene sequence: CDR1 MNHEY, CDR2 SMNVEV (reference sequence). CDR3 length equals 14 residues.

This clone has only a few counts. An end of the junction does not agree with germline; a read error may underlie this. The chain has TRBV7-9 and TRBJ1-2; perhaps TRBD1 as D (5 bases). CDR1 is SEHNR, CDR2 FQNEAQ, per germline (reference sequence). The CDR3 is made up of 15 amino acids. The CDR3 bases are TGTTCCAGCAGCTCCACCGGGCAGGGTAACTATGGCTACACCTTC. It is translated as CSSSSTGQGNYGYTF.